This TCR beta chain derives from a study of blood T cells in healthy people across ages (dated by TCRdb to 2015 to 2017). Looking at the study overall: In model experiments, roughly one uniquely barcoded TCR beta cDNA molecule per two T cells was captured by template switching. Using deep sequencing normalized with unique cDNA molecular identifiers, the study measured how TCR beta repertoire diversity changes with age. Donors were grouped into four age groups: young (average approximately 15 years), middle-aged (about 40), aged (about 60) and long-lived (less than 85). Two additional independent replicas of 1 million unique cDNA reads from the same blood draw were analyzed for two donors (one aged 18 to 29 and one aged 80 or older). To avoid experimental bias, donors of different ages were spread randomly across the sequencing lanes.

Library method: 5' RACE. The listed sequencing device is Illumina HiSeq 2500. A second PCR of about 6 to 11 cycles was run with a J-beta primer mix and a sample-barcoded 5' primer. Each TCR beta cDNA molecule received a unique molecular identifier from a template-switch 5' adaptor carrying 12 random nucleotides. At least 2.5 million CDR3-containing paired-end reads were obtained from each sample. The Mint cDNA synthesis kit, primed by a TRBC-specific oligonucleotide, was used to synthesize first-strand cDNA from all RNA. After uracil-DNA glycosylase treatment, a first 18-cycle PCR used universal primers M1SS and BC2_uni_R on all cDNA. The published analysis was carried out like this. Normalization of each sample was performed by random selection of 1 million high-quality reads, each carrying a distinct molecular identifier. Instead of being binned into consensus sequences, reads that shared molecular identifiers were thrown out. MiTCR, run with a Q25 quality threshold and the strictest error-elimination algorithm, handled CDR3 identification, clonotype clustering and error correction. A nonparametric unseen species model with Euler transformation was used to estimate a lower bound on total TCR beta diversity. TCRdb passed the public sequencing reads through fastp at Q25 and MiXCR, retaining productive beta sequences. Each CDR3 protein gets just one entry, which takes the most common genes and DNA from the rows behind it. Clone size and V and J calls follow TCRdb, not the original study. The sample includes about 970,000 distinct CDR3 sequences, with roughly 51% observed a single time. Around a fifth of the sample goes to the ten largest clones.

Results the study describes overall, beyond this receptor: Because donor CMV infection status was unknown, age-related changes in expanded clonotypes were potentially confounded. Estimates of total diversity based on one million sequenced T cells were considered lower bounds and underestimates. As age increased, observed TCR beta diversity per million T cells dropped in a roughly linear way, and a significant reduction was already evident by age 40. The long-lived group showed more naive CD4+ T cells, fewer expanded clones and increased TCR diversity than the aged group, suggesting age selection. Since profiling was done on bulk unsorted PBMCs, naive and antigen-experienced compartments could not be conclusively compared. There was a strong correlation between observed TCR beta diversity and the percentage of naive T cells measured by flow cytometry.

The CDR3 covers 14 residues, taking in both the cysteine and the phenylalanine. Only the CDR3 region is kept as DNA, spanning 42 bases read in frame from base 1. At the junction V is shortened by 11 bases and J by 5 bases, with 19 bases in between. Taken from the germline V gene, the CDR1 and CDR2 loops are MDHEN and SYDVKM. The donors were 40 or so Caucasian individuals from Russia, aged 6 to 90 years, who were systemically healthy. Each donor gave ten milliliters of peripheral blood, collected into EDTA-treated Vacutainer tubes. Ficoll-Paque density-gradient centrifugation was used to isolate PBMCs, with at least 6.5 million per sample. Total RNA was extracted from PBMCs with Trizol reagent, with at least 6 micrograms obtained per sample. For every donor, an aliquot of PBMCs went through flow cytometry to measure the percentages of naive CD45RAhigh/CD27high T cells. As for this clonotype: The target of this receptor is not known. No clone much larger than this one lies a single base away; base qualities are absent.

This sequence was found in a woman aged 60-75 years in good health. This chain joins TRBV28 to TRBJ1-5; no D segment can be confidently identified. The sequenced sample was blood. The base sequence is TGTGCCGGCGGCAACGGGTTGGCTTATCAGCCCCAGCATTTT. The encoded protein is CAGGNGLAYQPQHF.